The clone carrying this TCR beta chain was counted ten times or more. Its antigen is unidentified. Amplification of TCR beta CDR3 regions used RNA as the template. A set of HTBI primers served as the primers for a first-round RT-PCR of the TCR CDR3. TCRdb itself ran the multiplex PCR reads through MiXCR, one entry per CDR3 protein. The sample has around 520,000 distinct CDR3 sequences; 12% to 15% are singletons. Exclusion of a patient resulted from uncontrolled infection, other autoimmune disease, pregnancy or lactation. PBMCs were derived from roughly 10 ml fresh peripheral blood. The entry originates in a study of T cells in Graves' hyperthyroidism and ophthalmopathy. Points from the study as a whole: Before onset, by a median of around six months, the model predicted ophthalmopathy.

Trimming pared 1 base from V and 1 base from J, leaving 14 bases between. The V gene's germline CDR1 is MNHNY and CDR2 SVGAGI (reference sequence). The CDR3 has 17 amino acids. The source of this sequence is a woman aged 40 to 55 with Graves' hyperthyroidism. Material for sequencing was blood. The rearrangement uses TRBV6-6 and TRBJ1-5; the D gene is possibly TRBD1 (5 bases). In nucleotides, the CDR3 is TGTGCCAGCAGTTACTACCCAGGGCCGGTGAGCAATCAGCCCCAGCATTTT. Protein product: CASSYYPGPVSNQPQHF.